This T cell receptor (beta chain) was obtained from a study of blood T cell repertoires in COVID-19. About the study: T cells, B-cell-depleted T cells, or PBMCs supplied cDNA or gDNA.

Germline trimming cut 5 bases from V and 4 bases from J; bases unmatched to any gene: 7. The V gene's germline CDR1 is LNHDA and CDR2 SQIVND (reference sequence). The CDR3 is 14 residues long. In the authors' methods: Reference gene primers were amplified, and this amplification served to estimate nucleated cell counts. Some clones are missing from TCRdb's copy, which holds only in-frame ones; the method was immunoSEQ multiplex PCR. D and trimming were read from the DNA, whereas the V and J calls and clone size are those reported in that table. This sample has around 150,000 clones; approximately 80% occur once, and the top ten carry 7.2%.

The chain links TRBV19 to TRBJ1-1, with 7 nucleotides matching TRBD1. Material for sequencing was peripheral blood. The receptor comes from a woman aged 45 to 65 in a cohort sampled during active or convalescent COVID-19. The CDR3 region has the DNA TGTGCCAGTAGTCCAGGGGGTTGGGTCACTGAAGCTTTCTTT. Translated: CASSPGGWVTEAFF.